The 30 T cell receptor beta chains presented below share a single source sample, sequenced in a study of identical twins. MiXCR was run by TCRdb on the 5' RACE reads, yielding one entry per CDR3 protein. The sample lists under 900,000 distinct CDR3 sequences, roughly an eighth occurring once. The data were also submitted as part of a second study, on yellow fever vaccine responses in identical twins.

Sequencing was done on a sample of PBMCs. Source of these receptors: a woman between 18 and 29 years old in good health.

The rearrangement joins TRBV11-1 to TRBJ2-7; the match to TRBD2 covers 12 bases. This CDR3 region has 18 residues. V was clipped by 5 bases and J by 6 bases; unmatched bases: 17. In germline, CDR1 is SGHAT, CDR2 FQDESV (reference sequence). The CDR3 nucleotides are TGTGCCAGCAGCCGGACTTGGACTAGCGGGAAAAACTCGGGCGAGCAGTACTTC. Its protein is CASSRTWTSGKNSGEQYF.

The chain uses TRBV5-6 and TRBJ1-1, with D unclear. Germline V gives CDR1 SGHDT, CDR2 YYEEEE. This CDR3 is 13 amino acids long. Trimming removed 1 base from V and 10 bases from J, with 14 bases in between. The CDR3 nucleotides are TGTGCCAGCAGCTTGTGGCCCGGGCACGCAGCTTTCTTT. This sequence encodes CASSLWPGHAAFF.

Only a few counts were recorded for this clonotype. V is TRBV3-1 and J is TRBJ1-1, with TRBD1 matching over 9 bases. Looked up from germline, CDR1 is LGHDT and CDR2 is YNNKEL (reference sequence). The junction had 10 bases not matched to a gene; V was cut back by 3 bases and J by 2 bases. The CDR3 runs 17 residues. The CDR3 loop is CASSQAGTGSGNTEAFF. The CDR3 coding sequence is TGTGCCAGCAGCCAGGCCGGGACAGGGTCGGGCAACACTGAAGCTTTCTTT.

The sample holds a few counts of this clonotype. The chain joins TRBV5-1 to TRBJ2-7, with D possibly matching TRBD1 (6 bases). Germline V lookup: CDR1 SGHRS, CDR2 YFSETQ. The CDR3 runs to 14 residues. The V end lost 5 bases, the J end lost 7 bases, and 19 bases lay between the germline ends. CDR3 in amino acids: CASSRDQGKGEQYF. CDR3 in DNA: TGCGCCAGCAGTCGCGACCAGGGGAAAGGTGAGCAGTACTTC.

This clonotype has just a few counts. This chain joins TRBV7-3 and TRBJ2-5; tentative D call: TRBD2 (6 bases). Per germline, CDR1 SGHTA and CDR2 FQGTGA. CDR3 length equals 15 residues. With 5 bases removed from V and 2 bases from J, the gap between germline ends came to 15 bases. The CDR3 nucleotides read TGTGCCAGCAGCGTAAAAATGGGGACTCAAGAGACCCAGTACTTC. This gives the protein CASSVKMGTQETQYF. The variable domain in full, completed from reference TRBV7-3 and TRBJ2-5, reads GAGVSQTPSNKVTEKGKYVELRCDPISGHTALYWYRQSLGQGPEFLIYFQGTGAADDSGLPNDRFFAVRPEGSVSTLKIQRTERGDSAVYLCASSVKMGTQETQYFGPGTRLLVL.

This chain joins TRBV7-8 and TRBJ1-2; TRBD1 might be the D (5 bases). Germline lookup yields CDR1 SGHVS and CDR2 FQNEAQ. The ends were cut back, 5 bases at V and 8 bases at J, with 18 bases in the middle. This CDR3 is built from 14 residues. The CDR3 DNA sequence: TGTGCCAGCAGCGCTTCAGGGAAGGCGTTGGGCTACACCTTC. Translated, it gives CASSASGKALGYTF.

This clonotype has a handful of counts. V gene TRBV12-3 or TRBV12-4 combines with J gene TRBJ1-2; 10 bases match TRBD1. With 5 bases clipped from V and 8 bases from J, the junction kept 5 bases outside the gene matches. The CDR3 runs to 13 residues. Here the CDR3 DNA reads TGTGCCAGCAGTCCATCGGGACAGGGGGGCTACACCTTC. As protein: CASSPSGQGGYTF.

This clonotype was detected ten times or more. The rearrangement links TRBV4-1 to TRBJ1-1; TRBD1 aligns across 7 bases. The CDR3 sequence is 16 residues long. CDR1 is MGHRA, CDR2 YSYEKL, per germline. V dropped 5 bases and J dropped 0; count of bases not matched to a gene: 9. The CDR3 DNA follows: TGCGCCAGCAGCAAAGCCCCCGGGACAGTGAACACTGAAGCTTTCTTT. Translated: CASSKAPGTVNTEAFF.

This clonotype was seen a few times. V usage is TRBV6-1 and J usage is TRBJ2-6, with 9 bases identical to TRBD1. This CDR3 is built from 17 residues. J was trimmed by 0 bases and V by 4 bases; bases with no gene match: 4. From germline, CDR1 is MNHNS and CDR2 SASEGT. The CDR3 protein is CASSGDRASSGANVLTF. CDR3 DNA: TGTGCCAGCAGTGGGGACAGGGCCAGCTCTGGGGCCAACGTCCTGACTTTC.

This clonotype turned up a few times. This chain connects TRBV3-1 to TRBJ1-2; 7 nucleotides line up with TRBD1. This CDR3 has 12 residues. The germline CDR1 and CDR2 sequences are LGHDT and YNNKEL (reference sequence). The ends lost 4 bases at V and 8 bases at J; junction bases unmatched: 4. The DNA for the CDR3 is TGTGCCAGCAGCCGGACAGGCGCGGGCTACACCTTC. It yields the protein CASSRTGAGYTF.

The chain has TRBV20-1 and TRBJ2-5; 8 bases match TRBD1. V was pared by 5 bases and J by 3 bases, with 11 bases of the junction left unmatched. The CDR3 sequence is 15 residues long. Germline lookup yields CDR1 DFQATT and CDR2 SNEGSKA (reference sequence). The CDR3 nucleotides read TGCAGTGCTCCTTGGACAGGGTCGCTCAAAGAGACCCAGTACTTC. Its translation: CSAPWTGSLKETQYF.

This clonotype has just a few counts. This chain connects TRBV2 to TRBJ1-1; 7 nucleotides agree with TRBD1. From germline, CDR1 is SNHLY and CDR2 FYNNEI. The CDR3 runs to 17 residues. J lost 3 bases, V lost 8 bases, and 18 bases had no gene match. The CDR3 is CASAGNRGTVWDTEAFF. The CDR3 region has the DNA TGTGCCAGCGCGGGAAACAGGGGCACTGTTTGGGACACTGAAGCTTTCTTT.

This clonotype was detected a few times. The chain couples TRBV12-5 to TRBJ1-2; D is unclear. Germline V gene lookup returns CDR1 LGHNT and CDR2 FRNRAP. Trimming removed 3 bases at V and 7 bases at J, with 21 bases between. The CDR3 is made up of 16 amino acids. Here the CDR3 DNA reads TGTGCTAGTGGTTTAGCCTCCGGGTGGCTATCAGGTGGCTACACCTTC. Residues: CASGLASGWLSGGYTF.

The V call is TRBV6-5, the J call TRBJ1-1; 8 bases line up with TRBD1. The CDR3 is 15 residues long. Germline trimming cut 3 bases from V and 4 bases from J; bases unmatched to any gene: 7. Looked up from germline, CDR1 is MNHEY and CDR2 is SVGAGI. CDR3 sequence: CASSYSPGGFTEAFF. For the CDR3, the DNA is TGTGCCAGCAGTTATAGTCCAGGGGGCTTCACTGAAGCTTTCTTT.

This clonotype was observed many times. The rearrangement uses TRBV7-8 and TRBJ1-5; D unresolved. This CDR3 is 18 amino acids long. CDR1 is SGHVS, CDR2 FQNEAQ, per germline. V was trimmed by 5 bases and J by 6 bases, leaving 26 bases between them. CDR3 sequence reads: CASSPDSLDPFDSQPQHF. As DNA, the CDR3 is TGTGCCAGCAGCCCAGATTCACTCGACCCATTCGATAGTCAGCCCCAGCATTTT.

This clonotype showed up just a few times. The CDR3 sequence is CASSQLAGGRLAGTDTQYF. In nucleotides, the CDR3 is TGTGCCAGCAGCCAACTAGCGGGAGGGCGGTTGGCCGGCACAGATACGCAGTATTTT. The rearrangement joins TRBV7-6 to TRBJ2-3; TRBD2 matches at 13 bases. From germline, CDR1 is SGHVS and CDR2 FNYEAQ. The length of the CDR3 is 19 residues. With 5 bases clipped from V and 1 base from J, the junction kept 12 bases outside the gene matches. Full variable domain (remainder filled in from reference TRBV7-6 and TRBJ2-3): GAGVSQSPRYKVTKRGQDVALRCDPISGHVSLYWYRQALGQGPEFLTYFNYEAQQDKSGLPNDRFSAERPEGSISTLTIQRTEQRDSAMYRCASSQLAGGRLAGTDTQYFGPGTRLTVL.

This clonotype came up a few times. The CDR3: CASSGTAQGETQYF. The CDR3 nucleotides are TGTGCCAGCAGTGGGACAGCCCAAGGGGAGACCCAGTACTTC. The chain carries TRBV28 and TRBJ2-5, with 7 bases fitting TRBD1. The ends lost 5 bases at V and 5 bases at J; junction bases unmatched: 8. CDR1 MDHEN and CDR2 SYDVKM come from the germline V gene. The CDR3 loop spans 14 amino acids.

There are a few counts of this clonotype. The genes are TRBV7-8 and TRBJ2-1; no clear D. CDR3 length equals 14 residues. CDR1 SGHVS and CDR2 FQNEAQ come from the germline V gene. Trimming removed 1 base from V and 2 bases from J, with 6 bases in between. The CDR3 sequence: CASSLGRTYNEQFF. The CDR3 nucleotides read TGTGCCAGCAGCTTAGGGCGGACCTACAATGAGCAGTTCTTC.

This clonotype came up many times. V is TRBV5-1 and J is TRBJ2-7; D may be TRBD1 or TRBD2 (7 bases each). Germline CDR1 SGHRS, CDR2 YFSETQ. This CDR3 comprises 15 residues. Trimming took 4 bases from V and 0 from J, leaving 14 bases between them. CDR3 DNA: TGCGCCAGCAGCAAAACAGGGGAGGGCTCCTACGAGCAGTACTTC. This translates into CASSKTGEGSYEQYF.

The CDR3 is CASSLRGSGLEGRTDTQYF. The DNA of the CDR3 is TGTGCCAGCAGCCTTCGTGGTAGCGGGCTTGAGGGCCGCACAGATACGCAGTATTTT. This sequence joins TRBV11-2 and TRBJ2-3; TRBD2 matches 7 bases. The trim removed 5 bases at V and 1 base at J, leaving 18 bases unmatched. CDR1 SGHAT and CDR2 FQNNGV come from the germline V gene. CDR3 size: 19 residues.

This clonotype showed up many times. The chain carries TRBV5-1 and TRBJ2-2; 7 nucleotides match TRBD2. This CDR3 contains 17 residues. V gave up 1 base and J gave up 3 bases; unmatched junction bases: 9. CDR1 SGHRS and CDR2 YFSETQ come from the germline V gene. The chain's CDR3 is CASSLSSSGIHTGELFF. CDR3 DNA: TGCGCCAGCAGCTTGAGTAGCAGCGGGATCCACACCGGGGAGCTGTTTTTT.

This chain joins TRBV7-9 and TRBJ2-7, with D perhaps matching TRBD2 (5 bases). CDR1 and CDR2 from the germline V gene are SEHNR and FQNEAQ (reference sequence). The V gene lost 3 bases and the J gene lost 3 bases, with 9 bases spanning the gap. The CDR3 is made up of 13 amino acids. CDR3 region: CASSFGVGYEQYV. The CDR3 region has the DNA TGTGCCAGCAGCTTCGGGGTGGGCTACGAGCAGTACGTC.

This clonotype was detected a few times. The chain is built from TRBV28 and TRBJ1-5, with a weak D call TRBD1 (6 bases). The germline CDR1 and CDR2 sequences are MDHEN and SYDVKM. V was clipped by 4 bases and J by 2 bases, with 12 bases between them. CDR3 length: 15 residues. The CDR3: CASSSNREGNQPQHF. The CDR3 coding sequence is TGTGCCAGCAGTTCCAACAGGGAGGGCAATCAGCCCCAGCATTTT.

The genes are TRBV28 and TRBJ2-7; 8 bases fit TRBD1. The CDR3 has 14 residues. The J segment lost 6 bases and the V segment lost 8 bases, leaving 12 bases of the junction unmatched. Germline values: CDR1 MDHEN, CDR2 SYDVKM. This CDR3 reads CASGNPTDRAEQYF. The DNA for the CDR3 is TGTGCCAGCGGAAACCCTACGGACAGGGCCGAGCAGTACTTC.

This clonotype has a count of ten or more. The chain employs TRBV24-1 and TRBJ2-1, with a weak D call TRBD1 (5 bases). The CDR3 totals 16 residues. Germline CDR1 and CDR2: KGHDR and SFDVKD. Trimming pared 3 bases from V and 4 bases from J, leaving 15 bases between. The CDR3 is CATSDRQNTFYNEQFF. CDR3 nucleotide sequence: TGTGCCACCAGTGATCGACAGAACACCTTTTACAATGAGCAGTTCTTC.

This clonotype was recorded a few times. The chain joins TRBV24-1 to TRBJ1-2; D gene ambiguous. Germline assignment: CDR1 KGHDR and CDR2 SFDVKD. The CDR3 consists of 13 residues. The V end was cut by 5 bases, the J end by 8 bases, with 14 bases between. The CDR3 loop reads CATSAKGLHGYTF. DNA for the CDR3: TGTGCCACCAGTGCCAAGGGTTTGCACGGCTACACCTTC.

The table lists this clonotype with a few counts. The CDR3: CASSPGDRGPILETQYF. The CDR3 DNA sequence: TGTGCCAGCAGCCCAGGGGACAGGGGTCCAATTTTAGAGACCCAGTACTTC. The chain employs TRBV11-2 and TRBJ2-5, with TRBD1 identical over 10 bases. J was trimmed by 4 bases and V by 5 bases; bases with no gene match: 13. The CDR3 contains 17 residues. The germline V gene encodes CDR1 SGHAT and CDR2 FQNNGV.

This rearrangement joins TRBV5-1 to TRBJ1-1; no definite D call. The CDR3 length is 14 residues. CDR1 SGHRS and CDR2 YFSETQ come from the germline V gene. V lost 1 base and J 3 bases, leaving 10 bases between the germline ends. CDR3 amino acids: CASSLKGGDTEAFF. The DNA of the CDR3 is TGCGCCAGCAGCTTGAAGGGTGGAGACACTGAAGCTTTCTTT. The full variable domain, completed using reference TRBV5-1 and TRBJ1-1, is KAGVTQTPRYLIKTRGQQVTLSCSPISGHRSVSWYQQTPGQGLQFLFEYFSETQRNKGNFPGRFSGRQFSNSRSEMNVSTLELGDSALYLCASSLKGGDTEAFFGQGTRLTVV.

This clonotype was detected many times. The chain carries TRBV28 and TRBJ2-3, with D tentatively TRBD2 (5 bases). CDR1 is MDHEN, CDR2 SYDVKM, per germline. This CDR3 contains 14 residues. V lost 5 bases, J lost 5 bases, and 14 bases lay in between. CDR3 DNA: TGTGCCAGCAGTCCGCGGACTCTACTAGATACGCAGTATTTT. Translated, it gives CASSPRTLLDTQYF.

The chain joins TRBV6-5 to TRBJ2-1; D uncertain. The CDR3 is 15 residues long. CDR1 and CDR2 (germline): MNHEY, SVGAGI. The V end was cut by 0 bases, the J end by 5 bases, with 11 bases between. The CDR3 here is CASSYSWRRHNEQFF. The CDR3 coding sequence is TGTGCCAGCAGTTACTCCTGGCGGAGACACAATGAGCAGTTCTTC.